One sample yielded the 25 T cell receptor beta chains listed below, sequenced in a study of blood T cell repertoires in COVID-19. The repertoire was sequenced with immunoSEQ multiplex PCR; TCRdb's copy has only in-frame clones and lacks some. The sample holds fewer than 600,000 clones, 88% seen once. Sequencing was done on a sample of PBMCs or T cells enriched from blood (not recorded which). These receptors all stem from a woman between 35 and 50 years old who had recovered from COVID-19.

The V and J genes are TRBV24-1 and TRBJ2-1, with a possible D match to TRBD2 (5 bases). The CDR3 covers 15 residues. Germline V lookup: CDR1 KGHDR, CDR2 SFDVKD. V was cut by 3 bases and J by 9 bases, with 17 bases left in between. Written as DNA, the CDR3 is TGTGCCACCAGTGATCCGCAGGCAGGAGGTGTTGAGCAGTTCTTC. This gives the protein CATSDPQAGGVEQFF.

The J gene is TRBJ1-2, the V gene TRBV4-3; 7 bases map to TRBD1. CDR3 length equals 15 residues. Looked up from germline, CDR1 is LGHNA and CDR2 is YSLEER. V trimming: 1 base; J trimming: 4 bases; junction bases outside the gene matches: 6. CDR3 protein: CASSQAKGAGYGYTF. The CDR3 coding sequence is TGCGCCAGCAGCCAAGCAAAGGGGGCCGGCTATGGCTACACCTTC.

This CDR3 is CASSVGSSGNTIYF. CDR3 coding DNA: TGTGCCAGCAGTGTTGGGAGCTCTGGAAACACCATATATTTT. The V gene is TRBV2, the J gene TRBJ1-3; D unclear. The CDR3 extends over 14 amino acids. Trimming took 4 bases from V and 0 from J, leaving 7 bases between them. CDR1 and CDR2 (germline): SNHLY, FYNNEI.

V usage is TRBV21-1 and J usage is TRBJ2-3; the table calls TRBD2, which could not be checked here. TRBV21-1 is noted as a pseudogene. The CDR3 contains 15 residues. The CDR3 nucleotides read TGTGCCAGCAGCAACAACGGGAGGCACACAGATACGCAGTATTTT. This translates into CASSNNGRHTDTQYF.

The V call is TRBV28, the J call TRBJ1-1; unclear D gene. CDR3 length: 12 amino acids. Trimming pared 8 bases from V and 1 base from J, leaving 8 bases between. Looked up from germline, CDR1 is MDHEN and CDR2 is SYDVKM. The CDR3 is CASEGGNTEAFF. The DNA for the CDR3 is TGTGCCAGCGAGGGAGGGAACACTGAAGCTTTCTTT. The whole variable domain, filled in from reference TRBV28 and TRBJ1-1, reads DVKVTQSSRYLVKRTGEKVFLECVQDMDHENMFWYRQDPGLGLRLIYFSYDVKMKEKGDIPEGYSVSREKKERFSLILESASTNQTSMYLCASEGGNTEAFFGQGTRLTVV.

The V call is TRBV9, the J call TRBJ2-2; 10 nucleotides line up with TRBD1. The trim removed 6 bases at V and 4 bases at J, leaving 6 bases unmatched. The CDR3 runs to 15 residues. Germline-derived CDR1 and CDR2 are SGDLS and YYNGEE. The CDR3 region is CASIKDRGSTGELFF. The CDR3 nucleotides are TGTGCCAGCATCAAGGACAGGGGGAGCACCGGGGAGCTGTTTTTT.

The CDR3 reads CASSRSPKEGAWDYGYTF. In DNA form, the CDR3 reads TGTGCCAGCAGCCGATCCCCGAAGGAAGGGGCTTGGGACTATGGCTACACCTTC. This chain connects TRBV4-2 to TRBJ1-2, with D possibly being TRBD1 (5 bases). The CDR3 has 18 residues. V dropped 4 bases and J dropped 3 bases, with 24 bases sitting between them. Germline values: CDR1 LGHNA, CDR2 YNFKEQ.

V usage is TRBV10-3 and J usage is TRBJ2-3; weak D call: TRBD2 (5 bases). In germline, CDR1 is ENHRY, CDR2 SYGVKD. V was cut by 11 bases and J by 2 bases, with 14 bases left in between. The CDR3 is 13 residues long. The CDR3 protein is CASVPDYTDTQYF. DNA for the CDR3: TGTGCCTCCGTGCCAGACTACACAGATACGCAGTATTTT.

The count of this clone is one. The chain has TRBV13 and TRBJ1-5, with 10 nucleotides matching TRBD1. The CDR3 length is 16 residues. Per germline, CDR1 PRHDT and CDR2 FYEKMQ (reference sequence). V dropped 3 bases and J dropped 3; count of bases not matched to a gene: 5. The CDR3 DNA is TGTGCCAGCAGCTTTCGGACAGGGGGAACCAATCAGCCCCAGCATTTT. Translated: CASSFRTGGTNQPQHF.

This rearrangement joins TRBV2 to TRBJ1-6, with TRBD1 matching 9 bases. From germline, CDR1 is SNHLY and CDR2 FYNNEI. The CDR3 consists of 16 residues. The junction had 7 bases not matched to a gene; V was cut back by 4 bases and J by 6 bases. Here the CDR3 reads CASSVLTGGVNSPLHF. The CDR3 nucleotides read TGTGCCAGCAGTGTGTTAACAGGGGGCGTTAATTCACCCCTCCACTTT.

V usage is TRBV7-2 and J usage is TRBJ1-2; unclear D gene. Trimming removed 1 base from V and 4 bases from J, with 7 bases in between. CDR3 size: 13 residues. Germline V gives CDR1 SGHTA, CDR2 FQGNSA. The CDR3 sequence: CASSLGARYGYTF. For the CDR3, the DNA is TGTGCCAGCAGCTTAGGGGCCCGCTATGGCTACACCTTC.

The CDR3 DNA sequence: TGTGCCAGCAGCCTCCGCCGGGACAGGGGGGGGGAGCTGTTTTTT. Residues: CASSLRRDRGGELFF. This chain joins TRBV3-1 (or the pseudogene TRBV3-2) and TRBJ2-2, with 11 bases that match TRBD1. Germline loops: CDR1 LGHDT, CDR2 YNNKEL (reference sequence). The CDR3 length is 15 residues. V was pared by 4 bases and J by 8 bases, with 6 bases of the junction left unmatched.

This clone was seen more than once but under ten times. The genes are TRBV7-9 and TRBJ1-2, with 8 nucleotides matching TRBD1. This CDR3 region has 14 residues. The germline CDR1 and CDR2 sequences are SEHNR and FQNEAQ (reference sequence). V shed 4 bases, J shed 3 bases, and the junction held 4 bases outside the gene matches. CDR3 DNA: TGTGCCAGCAGCTCCGGACAGGGTGACTATGGCTACACCTTC. Protein: CASSSGQGDYGYTF.

The V and J genes are TRBV4-3 and TRBJ1-1, with a tentative D call TRBD1 (5 bases). The CDR3 runs to 15 residues. CDR1 LGHNA and CDR2 YSLEER come from the germline V gene. V lost 0 bases and J 4 bases, leaving 12 bases between the germline ends. CDR3 bases: TGCGCCAGCAGCCAAGATCGGCAGGGTTCCACTGAAGCTTTCTTT. Its translation: CASSQDRQGSTEAFF.

The chain recombines TRBV5-4 with TRBJ2-5, with a tentative D call TRBD1 (6 bases). The CDR3 covers 15 residues. The germline CDR1 and CDR2 sequences are SGHNT and YYREEE (reference sequence). Deletions cut 2 bases from V and 4 bases from J, with 15 bases between. The CDR3 sequence is CASSLQGRGGETQYF. The CDR3 coding sequence is TGTGCCAGCAGCTTACAGGGACGTGGGGGAGAGACCCAGTACTTC.

The rearrangement joins TRBV7-9 to TRBJ1-5; unclear D gene. Germline loops: CDR1 SEHNR, CDR2 FQNEAQ (reference sequence). This CDR3 is built from 17 residues. V lost 0 bases to trimming and J lost 1 base, with 13 bases between them. This CDR3 reads CASSLAKEVWSNQPQHF. In DNA form, the CDR3 reads TGTGCCAGCAGCTTAGCAAAGGAGGTTTGGAGCAATCAGCCCCAGCATTTT.

This chain links TRBV7-2 with TRBJ2-4, with TRBD1 matching 7 bases. This CDR3 has 14 amino acids. V shed 5 bases and J 9 bases; nucleotides not matched to a gene: 10. In germline, CDR1 is SGHTA, CDR2 FQGNSA. CDR3 nucleotide sequence: TGTGCCAGCAGCCCAGACAGGGAAAGGGGCATTCAGTACTTC. As protein: CASSPDRERGIQYF.

This clone was counted between two and nine times. The chain is built from TRBV4-1 and TRBJ1-5; 10 positions match TRBD1. The CDR3 extends over 16 amino acids. The V gene's germline CDR1 is MGHRA and CDR2 YSYEKL. V lost 4 bases, J lost 3 bases, and 6 bases stayed unmatched. The CDR3 sequence: CASSPTGGLINQPQHF. The CDR3 DNA reads TGCGCCAGCAGCCCGACAGGGGGCCTCATCAATCAGCCCCAGCATTTT.

The V and J genes are TRBV7-9 and TRBJ1-2, with 8 bases matching TRBD1. The CDR3 consists of 18 residues. Germline assignment: CDR1 SEHNR and CDR2 FQNEAQ (reference sequence). With 5 bases clipped from V and 3 bases from J, the junction kept 17 bases outside the gene matches. The CDR3 nucleotides are TGTGCCAGCAGCCGCACAGCCTCAGGGGGCGCCCCGGACTATGGCTACACCTTC. Encoded protein: CASSRTASGGAPDYGYTF. Based on the CDR3 plus reference TRBV7-9 and TRBJ1-2, the full variable domain is DTGVSQNPRHKITKRGQNVTFRCDPISEHNRLYWYRQTLGQGPEFLTYFQNEAQLEKSRLLSDRFSAERPKGSFSTLEIQRTEQGDSAMYLCASSRTASGGAPDYGYTFGSGTRLTVV.

This chain links TRBV4-2 with TRBJ1-3; 9 bases are a match to TRBD1. Germline loops: CDR1 LGHNA, CDR2 YNFKEQ. V gave up 3 bases and J gave up 2 bases; unmatched junction bases: 5. The CDR3 spans 16 residues. CDR3 protein: CASSQPGQGAGNTIYF. The CDR3 DNA is TGTGCCAGCAGCCAGCCGGGACAGGGTGCTGGAAACACCATATATTTT.

This rearrangement joins TRBV5-1 to TRBJ1-1; 7 bases match TRBD1. The J segment lost 7 bases and the V segment lost 3 bases, leaving 6 bases of the junction unmatched. This CDR3 is built from 13 residues. Germline-derived CDR1 and CDR2 are SGHRS and YFSETQ. Written as DNA, the CDR3 is TGCGCCAGCAGCTACGACAGGGTACGTGAAGCTTTCTTT. It translates to CASSYDRVREAFF.

A single count supports this clone. The chain couples TRBV3-1 (or the pseudogene TRBV3-2) to TRBJ2-2, with no clear D. The CDR3 runs to 17 residues. Per germline, CDR1 LGHDT and CDR2 YNNKEL (reference sequence). V lost 0 bases and J lost 5, with 16 bases in between. DNA of the CDR3: TGTGCCAGCAGCCAAGATCGTCTCTCCTCGAGAACCGGGGAGCTGTTTTTT. As protein: CASSQDRLSSRTGELFF.

The count of this clone is one. The rearrangement links TRBV27 to TRBJ1-1; tentatively, D is TRBD1 (5 bases). Trimming stripped 5 bases from V and 7 bases from J, with 11 bases between. The CDR3 length is 12 residues. CDR1 and CDR2 (germline): MNHEY, SMNVEV (reference sequence). DNA for the CDR3: TGTGCCAGCAGTGCCCCCACAGGTGAAGCTTTCTTT. The encoded protein is CASSAPTGEAFF.

The V and J genes are TRBV6-6 and TRBJ2-7; D is unresolved. Germline CDR1 and CDR2: MNHNY and SVGAGI (reference sequence). The V end was cut by 2 bases, the J end by 1 base, with 9 bases between. The CDR3 consists of 14 residues. In nucleotides, the CDR3 is TGTGCCAGCAGTTACACCGGAGCATCCTACGAGCAGTACTTC. This encodes CASSYTGASYEQYF.

The rearrangement joins TRBV7-2 to TRBJ2-1, with a weak D call TRBD1 (5 bases). The CDR3 is 12 amino acids. With 2 bases removed from V and 8 bases from J, the gap between germline ends came to 7 bases. Germline V gene data show CDR1 as SGHTA and CDR2 as FQGNSA. Written as DNA, the CDR3 is TGTGCCAGCAGCTTATTCAGGGATGAGCAGTTCTTC. Translating gives CASSLFRDEQFF.